The clone carrying this T cell receptor (beta chain) was seen repeatedly, ten times or more. Its antigen is not identified. Some clones are missing from TCRdb's copy, which holds only in-frame ones; the method was immunoSEQ multiplex PCR. This sample carries over 25,000 clones and no singletons, and about 1.5% goes to the top ten. These data are taken from a study of T cells after posttransplantation cyclophosphamide. Study outcomes and limitations: Donor-recipient repertoire similarity was low at 1-2 months, rising over year one. Skin or GI-infiltrating T cells shared few TRB sequences with blood. Recipient CMV seropositivity and CMV reactivation strongly tracked TRB clonality.

This related bone marrow graft donor gave peripheral blood on the day of marrow donation. Sequencing used PBMCs. This receptor was taken from a man aged 50-60 years in good health, CMV-negative, and a related stem cell transplant donor.

DNA for the CDR3: TGTGCCAGCAGCCAAACGGACGGGGACTCCTACGAGCAGTACTTC. Protein product: CASSQTDGDSYEQYF. The chain couples TRBV4-2 to TRBJ2-7; weak D call: TRBD2 (5 bases). The germline V gene has CDR1 LGHNA and CDR2 YNFKEQ. The length of the CDR3 is 15 residues. Deletions cut 2 bases from V and 0 bases from J, with 11 bases between.